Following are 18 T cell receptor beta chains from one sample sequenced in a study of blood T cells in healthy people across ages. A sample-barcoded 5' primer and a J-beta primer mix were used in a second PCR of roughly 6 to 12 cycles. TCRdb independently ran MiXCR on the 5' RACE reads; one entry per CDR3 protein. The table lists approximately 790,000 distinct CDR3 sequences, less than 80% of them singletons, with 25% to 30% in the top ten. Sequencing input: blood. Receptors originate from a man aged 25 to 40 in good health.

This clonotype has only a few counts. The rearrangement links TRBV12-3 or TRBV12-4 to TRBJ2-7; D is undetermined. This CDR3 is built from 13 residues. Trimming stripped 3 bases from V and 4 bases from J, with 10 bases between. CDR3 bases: TGTGCCAGCAGTTTCTTGGAGAGTTACGAGCAGTACTTC. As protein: CASSFLESYEQYF.

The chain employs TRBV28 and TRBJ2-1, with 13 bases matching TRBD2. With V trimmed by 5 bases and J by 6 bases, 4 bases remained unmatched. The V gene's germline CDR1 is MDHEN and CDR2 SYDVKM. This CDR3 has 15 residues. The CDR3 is CASSDTSGGGNEQFF. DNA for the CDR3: TGTGCCAGCAGTGACACTAGCGGGGGGGGCAATGAGCAGTTCTTC. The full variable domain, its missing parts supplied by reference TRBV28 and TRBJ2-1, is DVKVTQSSRYLVKRTGEKVFLECVQDMDHENMFWYRQDPGLGLRLIYFSYDVKMKEKGDIPEGYSVSREKKERFSLILESASTNQTSMYLCASSDTSGGGNEQFFGPGTRLTVL.

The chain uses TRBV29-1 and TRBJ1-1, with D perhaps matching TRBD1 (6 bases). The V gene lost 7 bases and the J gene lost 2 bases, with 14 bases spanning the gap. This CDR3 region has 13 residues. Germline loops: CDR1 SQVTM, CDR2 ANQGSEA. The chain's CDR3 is CSGRGALNTEAFF. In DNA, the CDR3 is TGCAGCGGTCGGGGGGCCTTAAACACTGAAGCTTTCTTT.

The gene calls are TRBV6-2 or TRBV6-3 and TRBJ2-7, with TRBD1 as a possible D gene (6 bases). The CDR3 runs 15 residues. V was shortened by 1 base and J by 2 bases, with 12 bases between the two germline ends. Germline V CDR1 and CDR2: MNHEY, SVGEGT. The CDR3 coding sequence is TGTGCCAGCAGTTACTTAACCGCAGGGGCCTACGAGCAGTACTTC. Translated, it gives CASSYLTAGAYEQYF.

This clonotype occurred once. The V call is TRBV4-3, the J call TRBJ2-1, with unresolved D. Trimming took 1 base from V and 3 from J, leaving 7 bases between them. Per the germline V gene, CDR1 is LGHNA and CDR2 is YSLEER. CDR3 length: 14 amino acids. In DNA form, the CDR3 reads TGCGCCAGCAGCCAAGTTGCAAGCTACAATGAGCAGTTCTTC. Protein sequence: CASSQVASYNEQFF.

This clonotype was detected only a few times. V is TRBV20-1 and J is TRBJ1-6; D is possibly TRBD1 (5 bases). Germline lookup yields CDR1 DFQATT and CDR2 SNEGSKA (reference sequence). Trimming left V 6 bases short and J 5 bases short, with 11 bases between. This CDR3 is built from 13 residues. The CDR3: CSAVRGNNSPLHF. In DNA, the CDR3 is TGCAGTGCAGTAAGGGGTAATAATTCACCCCTCCACTTT.

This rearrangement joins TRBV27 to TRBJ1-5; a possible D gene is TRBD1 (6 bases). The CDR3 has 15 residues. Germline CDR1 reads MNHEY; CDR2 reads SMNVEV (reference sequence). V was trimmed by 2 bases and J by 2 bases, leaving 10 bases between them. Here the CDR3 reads CASSLLRGGNQPQHF. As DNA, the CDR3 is TGTGCCAGCAGTTTACTCAGGGGCGGCAATCAGCCCCAGCATTTT.

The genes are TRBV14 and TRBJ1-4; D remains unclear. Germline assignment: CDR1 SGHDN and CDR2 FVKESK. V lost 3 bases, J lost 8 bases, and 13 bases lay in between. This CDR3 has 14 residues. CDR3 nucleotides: TGTGCCAGCAGCCATAACCAAGGAGGGGAAAAACTGTTTTTT. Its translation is CASSHNQGGEKLFF.

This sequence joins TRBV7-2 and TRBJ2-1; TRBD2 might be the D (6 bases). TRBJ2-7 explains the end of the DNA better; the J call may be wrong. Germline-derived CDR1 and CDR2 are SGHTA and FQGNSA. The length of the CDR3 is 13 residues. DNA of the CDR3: TGTGCCAGCAGCCCCAGGAGGGGCGCCGAGCAGTACTTC. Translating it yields CASSPRRGAEQYF.

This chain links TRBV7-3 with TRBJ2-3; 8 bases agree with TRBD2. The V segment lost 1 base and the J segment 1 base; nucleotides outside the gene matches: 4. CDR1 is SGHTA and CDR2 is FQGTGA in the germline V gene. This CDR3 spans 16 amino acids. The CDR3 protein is CASSLRVSGGTDTQYF. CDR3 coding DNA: TGTGCCAGCAGCTTAAGGGTTAGCGGGGGCACAGATACGCAGTATTTT.

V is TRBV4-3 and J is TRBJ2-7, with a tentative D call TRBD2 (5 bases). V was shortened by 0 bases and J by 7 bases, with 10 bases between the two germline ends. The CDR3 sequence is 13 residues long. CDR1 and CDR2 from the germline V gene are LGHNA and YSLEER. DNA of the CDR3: TGCGCCAGCAGCCAAGAACTGAGGGATGAGCAGTACTTC. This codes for CASSQELRDEQYF.

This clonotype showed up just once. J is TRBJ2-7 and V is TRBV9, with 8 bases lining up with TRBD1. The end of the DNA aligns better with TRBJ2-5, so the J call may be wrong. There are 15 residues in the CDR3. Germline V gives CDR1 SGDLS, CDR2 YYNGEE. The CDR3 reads CASSVESRGRETQYF. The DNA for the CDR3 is TGTGCCAGCAGCGTAGAGAGCAGGGGGCGGGAGACCCAGTACTTC.

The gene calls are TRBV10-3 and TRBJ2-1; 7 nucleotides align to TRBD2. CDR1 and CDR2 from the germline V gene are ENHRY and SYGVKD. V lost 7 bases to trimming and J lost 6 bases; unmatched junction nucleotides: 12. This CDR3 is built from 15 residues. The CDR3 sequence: CAITLTGPGGNEQFF. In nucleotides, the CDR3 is TGTGCCATCACCTTGACGGGGCCGGGGGGCAATGAGCAGTTCTTC.

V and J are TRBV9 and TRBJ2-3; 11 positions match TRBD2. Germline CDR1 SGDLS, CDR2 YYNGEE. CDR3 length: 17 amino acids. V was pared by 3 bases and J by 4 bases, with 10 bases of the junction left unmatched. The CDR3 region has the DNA TGTGCCAGCAGCGGAACTAGCGGGGGAATGAACGCAGATACGCAGTATTTT. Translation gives CASSGTSGGMNADTQYF.

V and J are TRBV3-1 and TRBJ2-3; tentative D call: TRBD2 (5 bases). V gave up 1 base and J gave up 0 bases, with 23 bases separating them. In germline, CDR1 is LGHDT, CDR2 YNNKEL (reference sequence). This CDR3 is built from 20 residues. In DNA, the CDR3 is TGTGCCAGCAGCCAAGGACCAGGCGCCACCCGGGGTGGGAGCACAGATACGCAGTATTTT. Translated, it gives CASSQGPGATRGGSTDTQYF.

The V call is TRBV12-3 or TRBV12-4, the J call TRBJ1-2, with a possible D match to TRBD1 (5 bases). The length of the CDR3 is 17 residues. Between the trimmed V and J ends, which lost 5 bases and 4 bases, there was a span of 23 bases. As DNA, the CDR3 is TGTGCCAGCAGTAAAGGACCCGAAGGGGAGCTCAGCTATGGCTACACCTTC. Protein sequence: CASSKGPEGELSYGYTF.

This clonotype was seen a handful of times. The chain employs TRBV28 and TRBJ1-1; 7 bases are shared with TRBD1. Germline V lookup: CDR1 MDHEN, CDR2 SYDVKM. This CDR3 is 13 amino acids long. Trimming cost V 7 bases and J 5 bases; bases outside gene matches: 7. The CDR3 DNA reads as TGTGCCAGCACCCAGACAGGGAAAACTGAAGCTTTCTTT. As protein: CASTQTGKTEAFF. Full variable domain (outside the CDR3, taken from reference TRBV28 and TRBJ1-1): DVKVTQSSRYLVKRTGEKVFLECVQDMDHENMFWYRQDPGLGLRLIYFSYDVKMKEKGDIPEGYSVSREKKERFSLILESASTNQTSMYLCASTQTGKTEAFFGQGTRLTVV.

The DNA for the CDR3 is TGTGCCAGCAGTGAGTTGGGTGGACAGGAGGCGGAAGAGCAGTACTTC. Translated: CASSELGGQEAEEQYF. V and J are TRBV25-1 and TRBJ2-5, with 7 bases identical to TRBD1. The CDR3 has 16 residues. Germline-derived CDR1 and CDR2 are MGHDK and SYGVNS. Germline trimming cut 3 bases from V and 11 bases from J; bases unmatched to any gene: 18.